This is a list of T cell receptor beta chains from one sample in a study of type 1 and type 2 diabetes patients. TCRdb used MiXCR to reprocess the multiplex PCR reads, holding one entry per CDR3 protein. The sample carries some 250,000 distinct CDR3 sequences, approximately 45% recorded once. The sample was peripheral blood mononuclear cells (PBMCs). The receptors here all came from a man younger than 30 with type 2 diabetes. Both conserved end residues are part of each CDR3. The order of the fields is D gene, clone size, J gene, V gene, CDR3 protein, CDR3 DNA. D genes are given only for firm matches. Size is stated for part of the rows, as once, few or many counts, or as a class when the clone is expanded.

D gene: NA; clone size: few; J gene: TRBJ2-5; V gene: TRBV7-3; CDR3 protein: CASSQRRRQETQYF; CDR3 DNA: TGTGCCAGCAGCCAACGACGGCGCCAAGAGACCCAGTACTTC
D gene: NA; clone size: many; J gene: TRBJ1-1; V gene: TRBV2; CDR3 protein: CASSEAQGLGSEAFF; CDR3 DNA: TGTGCCAGCAGTGAAGCTCAGGGGCTGGGGTCTGAAGCTTTCTTT
D gene: TRBD1; clone size: NA; J gene: TRBJ1-2; V gene: TRBV7-2; CDR3 protein: CASSSKPGGAYGYTF; CDR3 DNA: TGTGCCAGCAGCTCGAAGCCAGGGGGCGCCTATGGCTACACCTTC
D gene: NA; clone size: NA; J gene: TRBJ1-1; V gene: TRBV15; CDR3 protein: CATSLSDGLNTEAFF; CDR3 DNA: TGTGCCACCAGCCTATCGGACGGGTTGAACACTGAAGCTTTCTTT
D gene: NA; clone size: once; J gene: TRBJ1-5; V gene: TRBV28; CDR3 protein: CAAMLDGNQPQHF; CDR3 DNA: TGTGCCGCCATGCTCGATGGCAATCAGCCCCAGCATTTT
D gene: NA; clone size: NA; J gene: TRBJ1-3; V gene: TRBV11-2; CDR3 protein: CASSLLEGGSGNTIYF; CDR3 DNA: TGTGCCAGCAGCTTACTGGAAGGGGGCTCTGGAAACACCATATATTTT
D gene: TRBD1; clone size: NA; J gene: TRBJ2-5; V gene: TRBV7-2; CDR3 protein: CASSLGGDRYQETQYF; CDR3 DNA: TGTGCCAGCAGCTTGGGTGGGGACAGGTACCAAGAGACCCAGTACTTC
D gene: TRBD1; clone size: NA; J gene: TRBJ2-1; V gene: TRBV19; CDR3 protein: CASTDRGSYNEQFF; CDR3 DNA: TGTGCCAGTACAGACAGGGGGTCCTACAATGAGCAGTTCTTC
D gene: TRBD1; clone size: NA; J gene: TRBJ1-6; V gene: TRBV7-9; CDR3 protein: CASSMGGTGLENSPLHF; CDR3 DNA: TGTGCCAGTAGTATGGGCGGGACAGGACTAGAAAATTCACCCCTCCACTTT
D gene: NA; clone size: NA; J gene: TRBJ1-2; V gene: TRBV2; CDR3 protein: CASRGGQLYYGYTF; CDR3 DNA: TGCGCCAGCAGAGGCGGACAACTCTACTATGGCTACACCTTC
D gene: NA; clone size: many; J gene: TRBJ1-2; V gene: TRBV28; CDR3 protein: CASSSGYGYTF; CDR3 DNA: TGTGCCAGCAGTTCGGGCTATGGCTACACCTTC
D gene: NA; clone size: NA; J gene: TRBJ1-1; V gene: TRBV7-4; CDR3 protein: CASSLQLEAFF; CDR3 DNA: TGTGCCAGCAGTTTACAGTTAGAAGCTTTCTTT
D gene: NA; clone size: few; J gene: TRBJ1-2; V gene: TRBV12-3/TRBV12-4; CDR3 protein: CASSFRSVLGYTF; CDR3 DNA: TGTGCCAGCAGTTTTAGATCGGTACTGGGCTACACCTTC
D gene: TRBD1; clone size: many; J gene: TRBJ2-7; V gene: TRBV2; CDR3 protein: CASFSDRFYEQYF; CDR3 DNA: TGTGCCAGCTTCTCGGACAGGTTCTACGAGCAGTACTTC
D gene: TRBD1; clone size: NA; J gene: TRBJ2-6; V gene: TRBV19; CDR3 protein: CASSIDLGQSSGANVLTF; CDR3 DNA: TGTGCCAGTAGTATAGATCTGGGACAGAGCTCTGGGGCCAACGTCCTGACTTTC
D gene: NA; clone size: once; J gene: TRBJ1-1; V gene: TRBV27; CDR3 protein: CASSAGANTEAFF; CDR3 DNA: TGTGCCAGCAGTGCAGGGGCTAACACTGAAGCTTTCTTT